The clone carrying this T cell receptor beta chain was seen only a few times. The antigen is unknown. The CDR3 is made up of 14 amino acids. Looked up from germline, CDR1 is DFQATT and CDR2 is SNEGSKA (reference sequence). The V end lost 6 bases, the J end lost 0 bases, and 11 bases lay between the germline ends. The entry originates in a study of CD8 T cells in ankylosing spondylitis. Overall study findings and caveats: From matched ankylosing spondylitis synovial fluid, disease-linked clones were reportedly recovered at significantly enriched levels. It appeared that ankylosing spondylitis blood was characterized by a TCR beta motif of several highly homologous variants. The authors found the disease-linked clones to be CD8+ and relatively rare in peripheral blood.

Library preparation for TCR beta used quantitative 5'-RACE with molecular barcodes. One entry per CDR3 protein, called by TCRdb with MiXCR from the 5' RACE reads. In the table there are more than 150,000 distinct CDR3 sequences, around 13% of which are singletons. The chain links TRBV20-1 to TRBJ2-2; D is undetermined. The sequenced sample consisted of blood, either unsorted or a sorted T cell fraction (not recorded which). The receptor comes from a male donor with ankylosing spondylitis or in good health (not recorded which). The CDR3 here is CSAPIGPNTGELFF. The CDR3 DNA follows: TGCAGTGCCCCAATAGGGCCGAACACCGGGGAGCTGTTTTTT.